This T cell receptor beta chain comes out of a study of shared clonotypes between healthy human individuals. The study's findings and limits: The authors expected sequencing depth to affect clonotype sharing among donors.

Points on this clone: The antigen is undetermined.

Repertoires were generated with immunoSEQ multiplex PCR, while TCRdb's copy carries only in-frame clones and drops some. This table holds more than 850,000 clones, more than 75% found once. CDR3 length: 16 residues. V was pared by 0 bases and J by 1 base, with 11 bases between. Per germline, CDR1 SGHRS and CDR2 YFSETQ. The V call is TRBV5-1, the J call TRBJ2-1; D possibly corresponds to TRBD2 (6 bases). The receptor's source is a man younger than 35 in good health. Some clones in this sample may be carry-over from other donors' samples. Material for sequencing was memory CD4+ T cells from PBMCs. The subset was: CD45RA-negative fraction. The CDR3 is CASSLDPGVSYNEQFF. The CDR3 region has the DNA TGCGCCAGCAGCTTGGATCCGGGAGTATCCTACAATGAGCAGTTCTTC.